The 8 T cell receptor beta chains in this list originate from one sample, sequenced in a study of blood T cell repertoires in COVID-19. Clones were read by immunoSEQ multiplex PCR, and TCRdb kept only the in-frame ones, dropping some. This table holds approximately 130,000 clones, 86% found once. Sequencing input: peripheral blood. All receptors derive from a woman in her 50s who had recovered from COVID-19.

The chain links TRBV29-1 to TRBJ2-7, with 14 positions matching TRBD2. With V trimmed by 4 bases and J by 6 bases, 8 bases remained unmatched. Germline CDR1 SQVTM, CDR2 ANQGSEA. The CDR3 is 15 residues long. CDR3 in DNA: TGCAGCGTTGCGTCCGGGACTAGCGGGAGAGGCGAGCAGTACTTC. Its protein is CSVASGTSGRGEQYF.

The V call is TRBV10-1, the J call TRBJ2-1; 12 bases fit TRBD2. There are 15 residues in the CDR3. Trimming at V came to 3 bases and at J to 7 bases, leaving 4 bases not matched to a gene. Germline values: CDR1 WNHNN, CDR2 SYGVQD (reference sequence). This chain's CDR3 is CASSDGTSGSNEQFF. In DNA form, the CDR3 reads TGCGCCAGCAGTGATGGGACTAGCGGGTCTAATGAGCAGTTCTTC.

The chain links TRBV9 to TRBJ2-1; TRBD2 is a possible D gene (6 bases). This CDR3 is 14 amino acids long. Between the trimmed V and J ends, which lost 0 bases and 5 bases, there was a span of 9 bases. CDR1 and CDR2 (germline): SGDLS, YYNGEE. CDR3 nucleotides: TGTGCCAGCAGCGTAGCTGGAGGGAACAATGAGCAGTTCTTC. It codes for CASSVAGGNNEQFF.

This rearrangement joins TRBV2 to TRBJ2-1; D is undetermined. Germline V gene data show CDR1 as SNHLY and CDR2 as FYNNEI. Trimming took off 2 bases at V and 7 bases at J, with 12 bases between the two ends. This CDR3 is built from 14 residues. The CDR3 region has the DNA TGTGCCAGCAGTGAACCCCCCGGTCGGAATGAGCAGTTCTTC. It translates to CASSEPPGRNEQFF.

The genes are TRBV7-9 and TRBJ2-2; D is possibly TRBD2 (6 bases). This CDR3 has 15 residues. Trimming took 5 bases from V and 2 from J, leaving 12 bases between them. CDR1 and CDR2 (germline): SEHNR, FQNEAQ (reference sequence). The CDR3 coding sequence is TGTGCCAGCAGCCGGAGGGGCAGTAACACCGGGGAGCTGTTTTTT. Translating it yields CASSRRGSNTGELFF.

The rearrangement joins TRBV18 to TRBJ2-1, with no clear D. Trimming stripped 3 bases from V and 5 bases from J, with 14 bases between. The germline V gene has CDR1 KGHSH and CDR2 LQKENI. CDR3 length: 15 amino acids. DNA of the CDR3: TGTGCCAGCTCACCGACACGCTTACAAGACAATGAGCAGTTCTTC. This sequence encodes CASSPTRLQDNEQFF.

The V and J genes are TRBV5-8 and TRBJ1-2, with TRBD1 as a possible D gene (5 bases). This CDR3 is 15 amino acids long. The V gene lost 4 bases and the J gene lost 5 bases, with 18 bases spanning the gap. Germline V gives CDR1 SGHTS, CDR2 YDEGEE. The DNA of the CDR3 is TGTGCCAGCAGCCCAGTGTGGGGGGGACGTTATGGCTACACCTTC. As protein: CASSPVWGGRYGYTF. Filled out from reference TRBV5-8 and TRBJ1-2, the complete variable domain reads EAGVTQSPTHLIKTRGQQATLRCSPISGHTSVYWYQQALGLGLQFLLWYDEGEERNRGNFPPRFSGRQFPNYSSELNVNALELEDSALYLCASSPVWGGRYGYTFGSGTRLTVV.

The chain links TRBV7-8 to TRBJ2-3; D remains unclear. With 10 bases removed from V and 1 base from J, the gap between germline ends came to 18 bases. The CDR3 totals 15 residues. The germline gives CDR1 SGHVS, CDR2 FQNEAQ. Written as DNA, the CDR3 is TGTGCCACCATCCTAGGTCCCTTTCGCACAGATACGCAGTATTTT. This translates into CATILGPFRTDTQYF.